This T cell receptor beta chain stems from a study of T cell changes during pregnancy in multiple sclerosis. Data came from immunoSEQ multiplex PCR; TCRdb stores just in-frame clones and leaves some out. The sample holds roughly 72,000 clones, around 94% seen once. Unmatched junction bases numbered 8, after V lost 11 bases and J lost 5 bases. The germline V gene has CDR1 SEHNR and CDR2 FQNEAQ (reference sequence). The CDR3 extends over 14 amino acids. This clonotype was obtained from a female donor with multiple sclerosis, enrolled in a pregnancy study. Sequenced here: CD4+ T cells from peripheral blood mononuclear cells, sampled after pregnancy. The rearrangement joins TRBV7-9 to TRBJ2-5, with 13 bases that match TRBD2. This CDR3 reads CAGRLAGGEETQYF. CDR3 in DNA: TGTGCCGGAAGACTAGCGGGAGGTGAGGAGACCCAGTACTTC.